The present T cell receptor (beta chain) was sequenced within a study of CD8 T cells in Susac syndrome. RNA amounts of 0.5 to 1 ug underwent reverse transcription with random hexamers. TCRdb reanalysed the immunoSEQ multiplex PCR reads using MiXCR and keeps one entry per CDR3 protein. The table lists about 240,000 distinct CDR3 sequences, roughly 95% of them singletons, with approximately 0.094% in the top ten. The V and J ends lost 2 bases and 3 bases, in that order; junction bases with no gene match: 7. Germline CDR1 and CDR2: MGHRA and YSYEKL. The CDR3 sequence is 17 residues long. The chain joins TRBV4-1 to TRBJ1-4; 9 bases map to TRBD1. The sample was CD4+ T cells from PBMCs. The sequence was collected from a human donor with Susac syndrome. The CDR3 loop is CASSQRLGTGPNEKLFF. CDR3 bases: TGCGCCAGCAGCCAACGACTGGGGACAGGGCCTAATGAAAAACTGTTTTTT.